This TCR beta chain was identified in a study of beta chain features in type 1 diabetes. Expressed TCRB transcripts were sequenced after all isolated RNA was converted to cDNA. The assay was immunoSEQ multiplex PCR, and TCRdb's table has in-frame clones only and misses some. In the table there are over 500,000 clones, roughly 15% of which are singletons. This clone has only a few counts. The sample was naive CD4+ T cells from blood. The clonotype originates from a man younger than 35 in good health.

CDR3 in DNA: TGTGCCAGCAGCCCATACCCCGGAGGGGGCTACACCTTC. Translated: CASSPYPGGGYTF. The chain employs TRBV7-2 and TRBJ1-2; D is undetermined. V lost 5 bases, J lost 8 bases, and 15 bases lay in between. The CDR3 is 13 amino acids. Germline V gene data show CDR1 as SGHTA and CDR2 as FQGNSA. The full variable domain, in which reference TRBV7-2 and TRBJ1-2 provide the parts outside the CDR3, is GAGVSQSPSNKVTEKGKDVELRCDPISGHTALYWYRQSLGQGLEFLIYFQGNSAPDKSGLPSDRFSAERTGGSVSTLTIQRTQQEDSAVYLCASSPYPGGGYTFGSGTRLTVV.